Here is one T cell receptor (beta chain) with its context. The data were obtained in a study of blood T cell repertoires in COVID-19. Study context: Some COVID-19 samples were acute and others convalescent; all came from the United States, Italy and Spain. The analysed material was cDNA or gDNA that came from T cells, B-cell-depleted T cells, or PBMCs.

Authors' processing steps: Estimated nucleated cell counts came from reference gene primer amplification. Generated by immunoSEQ multiplex PCR, the TCRdb table keeps only in-frame clones and is missing some. That table supplies the V and J calls and clone size; D and trimming were determined from the DNA. The repertoire has approximately 410,000 clones, more than 80% of them found once; the top ten carry roughly 1.4%. V lost 0 bases to trimming and J lost 1 base, with 8 bases between them. The length of the CDR3 is 15 residues. Germline values: CDR1 SGHRS, CDR2 YFSETQ. V usage is TRBV5-1 and J usage is TRBJ2-1; D gene uncertain. Sequencing was done on a sample of peripheral blood. The clonotype comes from a woman aged 25-40 years with active or convalescent COVID-19. CDR3 sequence: CASSLDGQSYNEQFF. The DNA of the CDR3 is TGCGCCAGCAGCTTGGATGGGCAGTCCTACAATGAGCAGTTCTTC.